This T cell receptor beta chain appears in the sequencing data of a study of blood T cell repertoires in COVID-19. Looking at the study overall: Acute and convalescent COVID-19 specimens originated in the United States, Italy and Spain.

TCRdb keeps only in-frame clones here, not all; method: immunoSEQ multiplex PCR. The sample has 220,000 or so clones, around nine tenths seen once. This CDR3 is built from 12 residues. In germline, CDR1 is WNHNN, CDR2 SYGVQD (reference sequence). Trimming cost V 3 bases and J 10 bases, with 10 bases left between them. V usage is TRBV10-1 and J usage is TRBJ2-1; no clear D. This clonotype was obtained from a man aged 60 to 69 with COVID-19, enrolled during active disease. Material: peripheral blood. In DNA, the CDR3 is TGCGCCAGCAGTGACACAGATCGAGAGCAGTTCTTC. Translation gives CASSDTDREQFF.